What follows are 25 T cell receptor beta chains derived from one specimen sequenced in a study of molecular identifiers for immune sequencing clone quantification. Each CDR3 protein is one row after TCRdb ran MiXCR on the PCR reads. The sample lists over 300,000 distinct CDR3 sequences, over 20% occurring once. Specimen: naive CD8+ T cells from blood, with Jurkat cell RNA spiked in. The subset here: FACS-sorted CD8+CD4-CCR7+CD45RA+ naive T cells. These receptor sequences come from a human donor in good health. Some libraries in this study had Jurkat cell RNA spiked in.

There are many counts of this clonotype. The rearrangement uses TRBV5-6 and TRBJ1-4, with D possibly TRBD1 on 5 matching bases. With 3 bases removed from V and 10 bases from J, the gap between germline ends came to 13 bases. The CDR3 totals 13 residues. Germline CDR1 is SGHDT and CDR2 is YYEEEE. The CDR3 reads CASSSGLPGKLFF. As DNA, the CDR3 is TGTGCCAGCAGCTCGGGACTTCCTGGAAAACTGTTTTTT.

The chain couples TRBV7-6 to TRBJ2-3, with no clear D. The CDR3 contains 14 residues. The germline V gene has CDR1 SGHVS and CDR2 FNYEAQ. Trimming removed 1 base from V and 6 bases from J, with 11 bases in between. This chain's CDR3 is CASSLDFTMDTQYF. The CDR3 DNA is TGTGCCAGCAGCTTAGATTTCACCATGGATACGCAGTATTTT.

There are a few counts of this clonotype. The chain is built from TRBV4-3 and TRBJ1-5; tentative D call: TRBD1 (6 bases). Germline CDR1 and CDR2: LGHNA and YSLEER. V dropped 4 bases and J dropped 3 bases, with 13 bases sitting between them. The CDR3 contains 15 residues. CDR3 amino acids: CASSLDTGPNQPQHF. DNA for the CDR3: TGCGCCAGCAGCCTCGACACAGGGCCCAATCAGCCCCAGCATTTT.

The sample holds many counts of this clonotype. CDR3 region: CASFLIAGTQEGFF. CDR3 coding DNA: TGTGCCAGCTTTCTAATCGCAGGAACCCAGGAGGGTTTCTTT. The rearrangement uses TRBV6-5 and TRBJ1-1; no clear D. The CDR3 loop spans 14 amino acids. The germline V and J ends were trimmed by 8 bases and 13 bases, with 26 bases remaining between them. Germline V CDR1 and CDR2: MNHEY, SVGAGI.

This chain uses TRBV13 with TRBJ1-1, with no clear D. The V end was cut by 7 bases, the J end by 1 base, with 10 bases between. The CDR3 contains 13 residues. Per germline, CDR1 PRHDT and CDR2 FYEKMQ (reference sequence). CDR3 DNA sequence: TGTGCCAGCAATTATCGGGGGAACACTGAAGCTTTCTTT. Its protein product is CASNYRGNTEAFF.

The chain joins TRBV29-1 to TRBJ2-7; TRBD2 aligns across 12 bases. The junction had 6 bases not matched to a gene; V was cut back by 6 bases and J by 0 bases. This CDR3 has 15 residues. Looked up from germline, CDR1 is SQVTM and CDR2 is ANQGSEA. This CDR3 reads CSVSPTSGSSYEQYF. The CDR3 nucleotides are TGCAGCGTCTCCCCGACTAGCGGGAGCTCCTACGAGCAGTACTTC.

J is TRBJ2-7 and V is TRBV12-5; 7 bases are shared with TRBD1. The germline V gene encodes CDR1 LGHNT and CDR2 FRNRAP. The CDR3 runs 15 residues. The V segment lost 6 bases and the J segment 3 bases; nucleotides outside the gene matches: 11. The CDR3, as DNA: TGTGCTAGTGGCTCCCCCGGGACAGAAAGCTACGAGCAGTACTTC. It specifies CASGSPGTESYEQYF.

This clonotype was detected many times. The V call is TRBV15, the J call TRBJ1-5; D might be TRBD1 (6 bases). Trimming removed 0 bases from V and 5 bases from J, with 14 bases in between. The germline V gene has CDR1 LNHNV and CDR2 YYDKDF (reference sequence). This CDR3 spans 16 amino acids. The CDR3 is CATSRDRGARDQPQHF. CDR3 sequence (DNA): TGTGCCACCAGCAGAGATCGGGGGGCGCGGGATCAGCCCCAGCATTTT.

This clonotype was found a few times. Written as DNA, the CDR3 is TGTGCCACCAGTGCTCCAATGGGTGAGCAGTTCTTC. Translated: CATSAPMGEQFF. The rearrangement uses TRBV24-1 and TRBJ2-1; D gene unclear. CDR3 length: 12 residues. Looked up from germline, CDR1 is KGHDR and CDR2 is SFDVKD. The V and J ends lost 5 bases and 9 bases respectively, with 10 bases between them.

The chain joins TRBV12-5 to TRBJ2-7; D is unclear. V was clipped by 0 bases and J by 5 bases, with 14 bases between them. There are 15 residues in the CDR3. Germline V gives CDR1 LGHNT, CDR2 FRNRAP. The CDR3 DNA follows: TGTGCTAGTGGTTTGGTATACGGCAGGAACCACGAGCAGTACTTC. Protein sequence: CASGLVYGRNHEQYF.

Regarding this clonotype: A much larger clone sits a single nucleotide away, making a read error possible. The CDR3 here is CRAQGGLLLSYEQYF. The CDR3 nucleotides read TGCAGGGCCCAAGGGGGCCTACTTCTCTCCTACGAGCAGTACTTC. The chain couples TRBV20-1 to TRBJ2-7, with 7 nucleotides matching TRBD1. Germline V gives CDR1 DFQATT, CDR2 SNEGSKA (reference sequence). The CDR3 is 15 residues long.

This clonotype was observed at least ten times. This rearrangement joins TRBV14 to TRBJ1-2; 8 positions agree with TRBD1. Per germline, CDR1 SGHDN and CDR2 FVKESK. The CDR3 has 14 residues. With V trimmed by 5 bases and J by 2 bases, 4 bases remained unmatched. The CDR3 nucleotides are TGTGCCAGCAGCTACGGGACAGGAAACTATGGCTACACCTTC. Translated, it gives CASSYGTGNYGYTF.

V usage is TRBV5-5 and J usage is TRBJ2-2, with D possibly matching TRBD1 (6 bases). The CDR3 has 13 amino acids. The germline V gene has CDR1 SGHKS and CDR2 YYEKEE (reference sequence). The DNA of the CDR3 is TGTGCAGCCGGGACAAGGAACACCGGGGAGCTGTTTTTT. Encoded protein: CAAGTRNTGELFF.

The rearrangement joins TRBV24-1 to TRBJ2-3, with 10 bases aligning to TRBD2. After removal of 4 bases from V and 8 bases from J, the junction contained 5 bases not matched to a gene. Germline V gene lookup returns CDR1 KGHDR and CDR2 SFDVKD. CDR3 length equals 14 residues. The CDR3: CATSEAGGRGTQYF. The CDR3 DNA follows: TGTGCCACCAGTGAAGCGGGGGGGAGGGGTACGCAGTATTTT.

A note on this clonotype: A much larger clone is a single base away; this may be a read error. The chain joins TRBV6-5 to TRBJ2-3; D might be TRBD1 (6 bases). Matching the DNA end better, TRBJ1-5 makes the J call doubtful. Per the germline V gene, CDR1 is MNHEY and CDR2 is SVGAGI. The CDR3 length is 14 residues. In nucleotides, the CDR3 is TGTGCCAGCAGTTACGGGGGCCTCACAGATACGCAGCATTTT. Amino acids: CASSYGGLTDTQHF.

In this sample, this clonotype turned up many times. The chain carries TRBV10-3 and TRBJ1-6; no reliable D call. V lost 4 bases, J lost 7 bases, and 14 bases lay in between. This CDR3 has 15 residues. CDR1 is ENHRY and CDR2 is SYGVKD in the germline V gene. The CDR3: CAISAAGIQNSPLHF. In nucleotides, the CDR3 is TGTGCCATCAGTGCTGCCGGCATCCAAAATTCACCCCTCCACTTT.

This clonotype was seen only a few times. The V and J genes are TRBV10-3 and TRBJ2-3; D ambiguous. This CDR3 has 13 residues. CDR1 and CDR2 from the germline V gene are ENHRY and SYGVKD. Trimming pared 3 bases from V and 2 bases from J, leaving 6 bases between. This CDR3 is CAISEQTTDTQYF. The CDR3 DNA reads TGTGCCATCAGTGAACAGACCACAGATACGCAGTATTTT.

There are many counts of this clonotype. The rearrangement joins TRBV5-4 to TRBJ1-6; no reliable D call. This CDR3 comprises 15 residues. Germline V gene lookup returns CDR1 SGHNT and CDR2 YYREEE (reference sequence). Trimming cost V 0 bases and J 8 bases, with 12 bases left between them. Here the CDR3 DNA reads TGTGCCAGCAGCTTGGATGTGGGAGCGGATTCACCCCTCCACTTT. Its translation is CASSLDVGADSPLHF.

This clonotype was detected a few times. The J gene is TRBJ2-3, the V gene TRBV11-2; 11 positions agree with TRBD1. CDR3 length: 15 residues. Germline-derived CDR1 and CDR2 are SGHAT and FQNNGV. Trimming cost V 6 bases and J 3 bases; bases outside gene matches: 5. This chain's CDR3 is CASRHRDRGTDTQYF. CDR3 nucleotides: TGTGCCAGCAGACACCGGGACAGGGGGACAGATACGCAGTATTTT.

This CDR3 is CASSWGSGANVLTF. The CDR3 nucleotides are TGTGCCAGCAGCTGGGGCTCTGGGGCCAACGTCCTGACTTTC. The chain combines TRBV27 with TRBJ2-6; no clear D gene. Per germline, CDR1 MNHEY and CDR2 SMNVEV (reference sequence). The CDR3 sequence is 14 residues long. V lost 6 bases, J lost 0 bases, and 6 bases lay in between.

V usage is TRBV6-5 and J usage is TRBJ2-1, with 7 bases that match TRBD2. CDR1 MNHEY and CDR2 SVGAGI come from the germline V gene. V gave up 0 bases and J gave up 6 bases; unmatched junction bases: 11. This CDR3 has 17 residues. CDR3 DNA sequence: TGTGCCAGCAGTTACTCGATAAGTCGGGACTACGCCAATGAGCAGTTCTTC. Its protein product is CASSYSISRDYANEQFF.

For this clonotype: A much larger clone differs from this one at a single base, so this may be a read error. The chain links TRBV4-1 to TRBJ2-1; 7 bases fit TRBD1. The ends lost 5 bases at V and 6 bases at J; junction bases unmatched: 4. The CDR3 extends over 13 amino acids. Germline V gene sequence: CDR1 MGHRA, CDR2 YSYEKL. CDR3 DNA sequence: TGCGCCAGCAGCTCGGGACAGAGCAATGAGCAGTTCTTC. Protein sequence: CASSSGQSNEQFF.

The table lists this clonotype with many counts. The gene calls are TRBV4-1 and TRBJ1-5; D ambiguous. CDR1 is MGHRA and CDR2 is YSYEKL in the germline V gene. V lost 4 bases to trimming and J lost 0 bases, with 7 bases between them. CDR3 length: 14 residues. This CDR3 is CASSRGVSNQPQHF. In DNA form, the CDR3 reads TGCGCCAGCAGCCGGGGAGTTAGCAATCAGCCCCAGCATTTT.

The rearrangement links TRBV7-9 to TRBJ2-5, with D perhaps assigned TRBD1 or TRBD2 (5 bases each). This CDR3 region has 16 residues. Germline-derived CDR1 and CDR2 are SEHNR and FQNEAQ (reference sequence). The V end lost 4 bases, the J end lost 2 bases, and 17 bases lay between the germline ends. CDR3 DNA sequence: TGTGCCAGCAGCTCAAACTGGGACGGGAAACAAGAGACCCAGTACTTC. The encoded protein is CASSSNWDGKQETQYF.

DNA for the CDR3: TGCAGTGCTTTCGAGGGAGACCTCTACGAGCAGTACTTC. Translated, it gives CSAFEGDLYEQYF. This sequence joins TRBV20-1 and TRBJ2-7; possible D gene TRBD2, 5 bases. The V end lost 5 bases, the J end lost 3 bases, and 14 bases lay between the germline ends. The CDR3 runs to 13 residues. CDR1 is DFQATT and CDR2 is SNEGSKA in the germline V gene (reference sequence).